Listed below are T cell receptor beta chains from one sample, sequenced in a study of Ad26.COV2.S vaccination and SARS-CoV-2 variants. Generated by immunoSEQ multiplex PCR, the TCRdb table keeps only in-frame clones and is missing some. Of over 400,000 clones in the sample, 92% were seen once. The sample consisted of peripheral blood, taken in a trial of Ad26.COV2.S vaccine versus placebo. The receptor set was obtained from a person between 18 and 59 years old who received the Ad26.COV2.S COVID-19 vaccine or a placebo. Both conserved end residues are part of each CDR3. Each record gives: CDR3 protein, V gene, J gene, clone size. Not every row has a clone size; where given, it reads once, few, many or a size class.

CASSSGSINYGYTF	TRBV5-4	TRBJ1-2	few
CSARHTYEQYF	TRBV29-1	TRBJ2-7	.
CAISESSAGADTQYF	TRBV10-3	TRBJ2-3	.
CASSNAGQGWREQYF	TRBV19	TRBJ2-7	.
CASSPDRVTQYF	TRBV7-9	TRBJ2-5	.
CASSPGDTDTQYF	TRBV27	TRBJ2-3	.
CASRQVTDTEAFF	TRBV19	TRBJ1-1	.
CASSQNRDRGRDEQFF	TRBV14	TRBJ2-1	once
CASSLETGNYGYTF	TRBV5-1	TRBJ1-2	.
CASSGRGGNTDTQYF	TRBV28	TRBJ2-3	.
CASSLDANGGSPLHF	TRBV11-3	TRBJ1-6	.
CASSPTEDHLFQHF	TRBV5-1	TRBJ2-7	.
CASSERQLHYEQYF	TRBV2	TRBJ2-7	.
CASTGGANYGYTF	TRBV28	TRBJ1-2	once
CASSVSGDSTDTQYF	TRBV9	TRBJ2-3	once
CASSQAAGQETQYF	TRBV3-1/TRBV3-2	TRBJ2-5	.
CASSWTGAVETQYF	TRBV28	TRBJ2-5	.
CASSGGQYYGYTF	TRBV5-8	TRBJ1-2	.
CASTSAGQYNYGYTF	TRBV28	TRBJ1-2	.
CASSFTSNEKLFF	TRBV12-3/TRBV12-4	TRBJ1-4	.
CASSILPGLIYEQYF	TRBV19	TRBJ2-7	once
CASSPRPTGPWGTEAFF	TRBV6-2/TRBV6-3	TRBJ1-1	.
CASSKDGTLEQYF	TRBV5-4	TRBJ2-7	.
CATSDRRGGLNEKLFF	TRBV24-1	TRBJ1-4	.
CASSIRTVTGELFF	TRBV28	TRBJ2-2	.
CASSSPLDREFYGYTF	TRBV7-9	TRBJ1-2	.
CASSLATDLYGYTF	TRBV5-8	TRBJ1-2	.
CASTLDRGKSQPQHF	TRBV5-8	TRBJ1-5	.
CASSLYRNTEAFF	TRBV7-2	TRBJ1-1	.
CSVEYQVTMNTEAFF	TRBV29-1	TRBJ1-1	.
CASSYSGSSYEQYF	TRBV6-2/TRBV6-3	TRBJ2-7	.
CASTGGDSYEQYF	TRBV3-1/TRBV3-2	TRBJ2-7	.
CASGPVAHEQYF	TRBV7-9	TRBJ2-7	.
CASSLQGVGIYGYTF	TRBV3-1/TRBV3-2	TRBJ1-2	.
CASSRSGTWSEKLFF	TRBV21-1	TRBJ1-4	few
CASSAWDSSPDTQYF	TRBV5-4	TRBJ2-3	.
CASSPTGLYGYTF	TRBV19	TRBJ1-2	.
CASSLGGPTAKNIQYF	TRBV5-1	TRBJ2-4	.
CASSLPQSNTEAFF	TRBV5-5	TRBJ1-1	.
CASSFLTGQQTQYF	TRBV7-2	TRBJ2-5	.
CASSQLPGGGGEKLFF	TRBV4-1	TRBJ1-4	.
CASSVGGLAGGPRETQYF	TRBV9	TRBJ2-5	.
CASAWGGNYNEQFF	TRBV5-1	TRBJ2-1	.
CATSRGTKSYEQYF	TRBV24-1	TRBJ2-7	.
CASSQVVDNSPLHF	TRBV4-1	TRBJ1-6	few
CASSRGGGALVNTQYF	TRBV5-4	TRBJ2-3	.
CASSASAGMAGELFF	TRBV19	TRBJ2-2	.
CASSQTGTGGGNQPQHF	TRBV7-2	TRBJ1-5	.
CASSPGSSNQPQHF	TRBV18	TRBJ1-5	.
CASRLGQVSYNEQFF	TRBV2	TRBJ2-1	once
CASTYRDRSVYGYTF	TRBV28	TRBJ1-2	.
CASSHLRTVAGPQHF	TRBV27	TRBJ1-5	.
CASSLARDNGYTF	TRBV5-1	TRBJ1-2	.
CASRVRGETQYF	TRBV12-3/TRBV12-4	TRBJ2-5	.
CASSYGTDYNSPLHF	TRBV3-1/TRBV3-2	TRBJ1-6	.
CSAVLWVEQYF	TRBV20-1	TRBJ2-7	once
CASRDTSTDTQYF	TRBV19	TRBJ2-3	.